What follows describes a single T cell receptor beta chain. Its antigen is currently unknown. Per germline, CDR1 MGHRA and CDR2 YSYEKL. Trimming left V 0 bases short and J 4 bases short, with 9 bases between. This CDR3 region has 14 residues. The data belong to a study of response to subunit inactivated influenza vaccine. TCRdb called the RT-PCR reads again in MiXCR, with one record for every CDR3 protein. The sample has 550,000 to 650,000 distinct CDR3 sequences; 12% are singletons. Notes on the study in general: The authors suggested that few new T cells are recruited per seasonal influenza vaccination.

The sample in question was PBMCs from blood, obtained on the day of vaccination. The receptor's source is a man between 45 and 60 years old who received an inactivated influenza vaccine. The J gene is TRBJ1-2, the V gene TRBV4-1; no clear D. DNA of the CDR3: TGCGCCAGCAGCCAAGATGTCCGGGGCTATGGCTACACCTTC. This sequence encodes CASSQDVRGYGYTF.